The source of this T cell receptor (beta chain) is a study of tumor and adjacent non-tumor tissue in lung cancer. TCRbeta libraries were built with three rounds of nested PCR, modified from ARM-PCR. TCRdb called the multiplex PCR reads again in MiXCR, with one record for every CDR3 protein. The sample lists some 120,000 distinct CDR3 sequences, 66% seen once, with about 13% in the top ten. Concerning this clonotype itself: Its antigen is unidentified. A much bigger clone sits one base away, suggesting this may be a read error.

General observations from the study: Tumor repertoires had a smaller top 100 clone share than normal lung. Tumor TCR diversity, when higher, was linked to shorter survival.

This sample's RNA came from whole unsorted tissue. The J segment lost 2 bases and the V segment lost 8 bases, leaving 11 bases of the junction unmatched. The germline V gene encodes CDR1 DFQATT and CDR2 SNEGSKA (reference sequence). This CDR3 has 15 amino acids. Sequencing was carried out using lung tumor tissue. The receptor's source is a man aged 25-45 years with non-small cell lung cancer. The V gene is TRBV20-1, the J gene TRBJ2-7; 11 bases agree with TRBD2. This CDR3 reads CSPLSGTSGTYEQYF. The CDR3 DNA is TGCAGTCCTTTATCCGGGACTAGCGGAACCTACGAGCAGTACTTC.